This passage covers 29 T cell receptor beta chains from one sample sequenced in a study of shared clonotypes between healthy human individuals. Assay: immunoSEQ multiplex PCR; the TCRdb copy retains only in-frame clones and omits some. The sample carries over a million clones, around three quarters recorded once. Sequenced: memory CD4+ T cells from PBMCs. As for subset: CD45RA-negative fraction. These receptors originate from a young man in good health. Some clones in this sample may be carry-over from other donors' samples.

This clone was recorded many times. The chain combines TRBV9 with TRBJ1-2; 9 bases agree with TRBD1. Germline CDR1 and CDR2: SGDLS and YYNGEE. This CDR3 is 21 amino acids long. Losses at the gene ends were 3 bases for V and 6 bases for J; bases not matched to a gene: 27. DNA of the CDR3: TGTGCCAGCAGCGCCAAAGGGGCCATAAAACAGGGGGCCCCAAGGAGTGATGGCTACACCTTC. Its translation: CASSAKGAIKQGAPRSDGYTF.

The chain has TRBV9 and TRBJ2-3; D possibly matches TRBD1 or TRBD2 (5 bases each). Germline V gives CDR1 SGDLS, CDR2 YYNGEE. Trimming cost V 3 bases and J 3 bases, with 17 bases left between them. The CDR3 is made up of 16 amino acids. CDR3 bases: TGTGCCAGCAGCGGGTGGGACGAAAGGTGGACAGATACGCAGTATTTT. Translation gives CASSGWDERWTDTQYF. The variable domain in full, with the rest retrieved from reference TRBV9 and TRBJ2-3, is DSGVTQTPKHLITATGQRVTLRCSPRSGDLSVYWYQQSLDQGLQFLIQYYNGEERAKGNILERFSAQQFPDLHSELNLSSLELGDSALYFCASSGWDERWTDTQYFGPGTRLTVL.

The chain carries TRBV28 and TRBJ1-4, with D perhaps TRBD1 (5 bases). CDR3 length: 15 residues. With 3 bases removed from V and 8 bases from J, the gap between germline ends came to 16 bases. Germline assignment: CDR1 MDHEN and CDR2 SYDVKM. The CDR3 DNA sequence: TGTGCCAGCAGTTTTCGGACACCTGGGGGGGAAAAACTGTTTTTT. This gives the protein CASSFRTPGGEKLFF.

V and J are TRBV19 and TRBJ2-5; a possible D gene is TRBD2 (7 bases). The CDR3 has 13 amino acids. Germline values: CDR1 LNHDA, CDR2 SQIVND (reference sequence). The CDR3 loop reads CATGGQLEETQYF. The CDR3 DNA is TGTGCTACGGGGGGCCAACTTGAAGAGACCCAGTACTTC.

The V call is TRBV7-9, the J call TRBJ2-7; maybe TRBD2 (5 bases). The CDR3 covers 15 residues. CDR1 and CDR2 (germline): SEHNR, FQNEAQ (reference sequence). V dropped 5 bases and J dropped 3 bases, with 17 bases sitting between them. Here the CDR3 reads CASSPGSGRIYEQYF. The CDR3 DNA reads TGTGCCAGCAGCCCCGGAAGCGGCAGAATCTACGAGCAGTACTTC.

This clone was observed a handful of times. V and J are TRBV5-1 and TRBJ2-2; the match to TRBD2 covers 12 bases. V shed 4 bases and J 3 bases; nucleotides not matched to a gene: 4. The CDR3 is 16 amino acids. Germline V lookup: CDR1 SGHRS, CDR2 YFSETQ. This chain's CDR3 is CASSLRTSGDTGELFF. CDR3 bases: TGCGCCAGCAGCCTACGGACTAGCGGGGACACCGGGGAGCTGTTTTTT.

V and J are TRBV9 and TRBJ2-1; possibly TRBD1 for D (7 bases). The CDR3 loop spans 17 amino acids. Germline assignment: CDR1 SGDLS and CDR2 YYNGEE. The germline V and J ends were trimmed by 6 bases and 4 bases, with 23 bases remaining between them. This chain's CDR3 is CASNQIWDQGGYNEQFF. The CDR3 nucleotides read TGTGCCAGCAACCAAATTTGGGACCAGGGGGGTTACAATGAGCAGTTCTTC.

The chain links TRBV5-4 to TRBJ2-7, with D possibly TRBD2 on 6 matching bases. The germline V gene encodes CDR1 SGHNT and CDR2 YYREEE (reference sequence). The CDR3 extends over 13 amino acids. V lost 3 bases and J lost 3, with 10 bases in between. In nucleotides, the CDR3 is TGTGCCAGCAGCTCGGCGACTAGCTACGAGCAGTACTTC. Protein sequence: CASSSATSYEQYF.

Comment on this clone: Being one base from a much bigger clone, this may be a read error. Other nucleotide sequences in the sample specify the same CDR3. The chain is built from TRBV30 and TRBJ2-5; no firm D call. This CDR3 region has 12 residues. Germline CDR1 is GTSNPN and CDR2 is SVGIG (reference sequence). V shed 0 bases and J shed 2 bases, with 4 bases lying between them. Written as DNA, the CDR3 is TGTGCCTGGAGTGTACGGCAAGAGACCCAGTACTTC. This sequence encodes CAWSVRQETQYF.

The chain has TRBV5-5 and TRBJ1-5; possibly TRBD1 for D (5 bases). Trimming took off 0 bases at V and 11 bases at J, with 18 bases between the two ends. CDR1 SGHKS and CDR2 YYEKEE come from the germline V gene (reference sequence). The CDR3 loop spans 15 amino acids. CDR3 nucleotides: TGTGCCAGCAGCTTGGTAGGAGGCAGGGAGGGGTCCCAGCATTTT. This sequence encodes CASSLVGGREGSQHF.

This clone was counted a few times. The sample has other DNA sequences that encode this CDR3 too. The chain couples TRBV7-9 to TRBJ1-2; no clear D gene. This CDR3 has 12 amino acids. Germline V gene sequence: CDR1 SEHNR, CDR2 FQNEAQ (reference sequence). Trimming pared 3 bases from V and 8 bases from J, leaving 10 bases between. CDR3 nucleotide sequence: TGTGCCAGCAGCTTTTGGGGAGGCGGCTACACCTTC. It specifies CASSFWGGGYTF.

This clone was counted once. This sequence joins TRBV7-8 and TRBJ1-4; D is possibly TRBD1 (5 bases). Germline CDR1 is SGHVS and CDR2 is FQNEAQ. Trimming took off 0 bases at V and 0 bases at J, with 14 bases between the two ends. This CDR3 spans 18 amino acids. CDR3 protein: CASSLALRGYATNEKLFF. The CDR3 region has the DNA TGTGCCAGCAGCTTAGCCCTGCGGGGGTATGCAACTAATGAAAAACTGTTTTTT.

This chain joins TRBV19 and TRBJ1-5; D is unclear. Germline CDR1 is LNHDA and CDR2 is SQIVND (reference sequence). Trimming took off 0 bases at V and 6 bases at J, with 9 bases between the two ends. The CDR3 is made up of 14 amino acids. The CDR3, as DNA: TGTGCCAGTAGTATAGATCGAGGTTTTCAGCCCCAGCATTTT. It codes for CASSIDRGFQPQHF. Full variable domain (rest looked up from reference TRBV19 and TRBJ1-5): DGGITQSPKYLFRKEGQNVTLSCEQNLNHDAMYWYRQDPGQGLRLIYYSQIVNDFQKGDIAEGYSVSREKKESFPLTVTSAQKNPTAFYLCASSIDRGFQPQHFGDGTRLSIL.

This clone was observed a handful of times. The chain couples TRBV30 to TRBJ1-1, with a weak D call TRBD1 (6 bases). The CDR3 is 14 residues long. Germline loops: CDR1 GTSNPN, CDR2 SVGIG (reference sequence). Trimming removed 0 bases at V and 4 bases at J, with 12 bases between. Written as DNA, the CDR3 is TGTGCCTGGAGTGTATTGGGGGCGCGCACTGAAGCTTTCTTT. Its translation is CAWSVLGARTEAFF.

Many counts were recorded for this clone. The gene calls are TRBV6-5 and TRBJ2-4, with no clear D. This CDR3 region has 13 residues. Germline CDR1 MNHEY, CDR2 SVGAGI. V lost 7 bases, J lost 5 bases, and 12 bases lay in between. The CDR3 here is CASTSHTENIQYF. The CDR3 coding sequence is TGTGCCAGCACCAGTCACACAGAAAACATTCAGTACTTC.

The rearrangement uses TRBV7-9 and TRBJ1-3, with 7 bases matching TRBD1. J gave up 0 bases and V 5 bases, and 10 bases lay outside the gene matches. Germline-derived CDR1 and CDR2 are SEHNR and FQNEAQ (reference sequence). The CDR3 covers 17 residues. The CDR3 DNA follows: TGTGCCAGCAGCCCAAGGGACAGTCTTGACTCTGGAAACACCATATATTTT. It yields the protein CASSPRDSLDSGNTIYF.

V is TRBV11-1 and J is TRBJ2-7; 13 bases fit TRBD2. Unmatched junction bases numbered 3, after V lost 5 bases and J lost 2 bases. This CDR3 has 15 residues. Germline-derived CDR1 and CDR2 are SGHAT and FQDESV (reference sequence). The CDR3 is CASSRGTSGTYEQYF. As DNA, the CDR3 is TGTGCCAGCAGCAGAGGGACTAGCGGGACCTACGAGCAGTACTTC.

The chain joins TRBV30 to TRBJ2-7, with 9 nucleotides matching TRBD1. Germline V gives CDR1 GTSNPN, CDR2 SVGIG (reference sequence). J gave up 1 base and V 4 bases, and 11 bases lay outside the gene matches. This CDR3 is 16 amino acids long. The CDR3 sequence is CAWKTAGTGRSYEQYF. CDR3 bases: TGTGCCTGGAAGACGGCCGGGACAGGGAGGTCCTACGAGCAGTACTTC. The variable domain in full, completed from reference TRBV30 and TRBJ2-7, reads SQTIHQWPATLVQPVGSPLSLECTVEGTSNPNLYWYRQAAGRGLQLLFYSVGIGQISSEVPQNLSASRPQDRQFILSSKKLLLSDSGFYLCAWKTAGTGRSYEQYFGPGTRLTVT.

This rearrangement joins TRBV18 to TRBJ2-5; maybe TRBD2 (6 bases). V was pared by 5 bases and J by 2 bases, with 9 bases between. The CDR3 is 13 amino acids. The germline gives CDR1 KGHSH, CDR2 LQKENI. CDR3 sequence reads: CASSSGLQETQYF. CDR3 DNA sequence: TGTGCCAGCTCATCGGGACTTCAAGAGACCCAGTACTTC. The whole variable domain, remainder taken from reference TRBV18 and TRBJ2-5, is NAGVMQNPRHLVRRRGQEARLRCSPMKGHSHVYWYRQLPEEGLKFMVYLQKENIIDESGMPKERFSAEFPKEGPSILRIQQVVRGDSAAYFCASSSGLQETQYFGPGTRLLVL.

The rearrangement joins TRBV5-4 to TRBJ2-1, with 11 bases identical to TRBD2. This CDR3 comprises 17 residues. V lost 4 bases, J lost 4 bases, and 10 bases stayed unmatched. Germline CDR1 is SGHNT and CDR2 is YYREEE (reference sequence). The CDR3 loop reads CASSDSGRASGYNEQFF. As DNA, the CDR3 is TGTGCCAGCAGCGATAGCGGGAGGGCCTCAGGGTACAATGAGCAGTTCTTC.

CDR3 bases: TGTGCCAGCAAGTGGAGGGGCCAAGAGACCCAGTACTTC. Protein product: CASKWRGQETQYF. V is TRBV6-1 and J is TRBJ2-5; D perhaps matches TRBD2 (6 bases). This CDR3 is 13 amino acids long. Trimming removed 7 bases from V and 1 base from J, with 10 bases in between. The germline CDR1 and CDR2 sequences are MNHNS and SASEGT.

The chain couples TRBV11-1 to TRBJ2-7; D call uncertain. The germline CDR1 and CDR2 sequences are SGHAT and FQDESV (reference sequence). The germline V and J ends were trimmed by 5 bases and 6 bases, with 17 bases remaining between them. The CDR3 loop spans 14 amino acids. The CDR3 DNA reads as TGTGCCAGCAGCGCCCTTGCCCTCGGGTTCGAGCAGTACTTC. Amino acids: CASSALALGFEQYF. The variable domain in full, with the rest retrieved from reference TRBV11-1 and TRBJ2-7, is EAEVAQSPRYKITEKSQAVAFWCDPISGHATLYWYRQILGQGPELLVQFQDESVVDDSQLPKDRFSAERLKGVDSTLKIQPAELGDSAMYLCASSALALGFEQYFGPGTRLTVT.

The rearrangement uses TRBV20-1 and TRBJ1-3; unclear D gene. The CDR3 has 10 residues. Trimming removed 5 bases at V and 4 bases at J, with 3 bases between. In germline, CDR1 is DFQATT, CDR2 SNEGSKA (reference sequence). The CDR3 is CSAQGNTIYF. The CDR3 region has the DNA TGCAGTGCTCAAGGAAACACCATATATTTT.

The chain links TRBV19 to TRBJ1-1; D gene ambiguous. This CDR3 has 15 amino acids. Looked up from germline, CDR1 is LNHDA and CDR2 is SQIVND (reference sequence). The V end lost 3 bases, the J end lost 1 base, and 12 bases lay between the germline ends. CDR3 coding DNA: TGTGCCAGTAGTATCGGAAGCTTAGAGAACACTGAAGCTTTCTTT. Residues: CASSIGSLENTEAFF.

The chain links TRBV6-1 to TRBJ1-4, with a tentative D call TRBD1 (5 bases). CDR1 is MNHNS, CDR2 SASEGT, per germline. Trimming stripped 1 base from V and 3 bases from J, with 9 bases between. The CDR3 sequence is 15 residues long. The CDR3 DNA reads TGTGCCAGCAGTGAAGAGTGGGGGGCTAATGAAAAACTGTTTTTT. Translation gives CASSEEWGANEKLFF.

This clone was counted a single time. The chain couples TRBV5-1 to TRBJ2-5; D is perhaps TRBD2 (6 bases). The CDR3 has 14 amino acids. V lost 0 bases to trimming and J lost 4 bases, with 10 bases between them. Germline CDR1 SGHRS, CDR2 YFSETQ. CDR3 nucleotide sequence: TGCGCCAGCAGCTTGGTCCCCGGGGGAGAGACCCAGTACTTC. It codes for CASSLVPGGETQYF.

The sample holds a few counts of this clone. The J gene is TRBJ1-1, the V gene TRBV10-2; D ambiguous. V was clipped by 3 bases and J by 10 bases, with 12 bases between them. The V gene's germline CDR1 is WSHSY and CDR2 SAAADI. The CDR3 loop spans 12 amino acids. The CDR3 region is CASSEGPGGAFF. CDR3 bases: TGCGCCAGCAGTGAAGGGCCAGGAGGAGCTTTCTTT.

The CDR3 here is CASSGGQRYQETQYF. CDR3 coding DNA: TGTGCCAGCAGTGGGGGACAGAGGTACCAAGAGACCCAGTACTTC. V and J are TRBV28 and TRBJ2-5; TRBD1 matches 7 bases. Germline loops: CDR1 MDHEN, CDR2 SYDVKM. V lost 5 bases, J lost 0 bases, and 6 bases stayed unmatched. This CDR3 spans 15 amino acids.

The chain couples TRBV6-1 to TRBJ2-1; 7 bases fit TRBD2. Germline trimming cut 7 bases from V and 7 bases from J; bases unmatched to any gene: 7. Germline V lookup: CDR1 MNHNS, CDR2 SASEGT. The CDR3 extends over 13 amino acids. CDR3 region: CASKRAGANEQFF. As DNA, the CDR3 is TGTGCCAGCAAGAGGGCGGGAGCGAATGAGCAGTTCTTC.